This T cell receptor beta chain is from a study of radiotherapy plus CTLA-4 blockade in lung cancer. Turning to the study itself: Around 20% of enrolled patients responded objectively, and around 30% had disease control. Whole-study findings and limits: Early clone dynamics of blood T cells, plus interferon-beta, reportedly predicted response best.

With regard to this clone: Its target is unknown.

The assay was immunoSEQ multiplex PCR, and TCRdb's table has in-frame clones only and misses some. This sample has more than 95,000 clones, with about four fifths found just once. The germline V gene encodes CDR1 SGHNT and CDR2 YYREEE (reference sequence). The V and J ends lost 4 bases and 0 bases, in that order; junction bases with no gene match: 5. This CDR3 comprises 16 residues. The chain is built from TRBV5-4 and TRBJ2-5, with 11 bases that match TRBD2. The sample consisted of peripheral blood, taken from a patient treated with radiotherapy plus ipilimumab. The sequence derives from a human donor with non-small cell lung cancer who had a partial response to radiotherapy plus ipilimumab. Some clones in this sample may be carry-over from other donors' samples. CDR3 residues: CASSQGLAGHQETQYF. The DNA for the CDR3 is TGTGCCAGCAGCCAAGGACTAGCGGGTCACCAAGAGACCCAGTACTTC.